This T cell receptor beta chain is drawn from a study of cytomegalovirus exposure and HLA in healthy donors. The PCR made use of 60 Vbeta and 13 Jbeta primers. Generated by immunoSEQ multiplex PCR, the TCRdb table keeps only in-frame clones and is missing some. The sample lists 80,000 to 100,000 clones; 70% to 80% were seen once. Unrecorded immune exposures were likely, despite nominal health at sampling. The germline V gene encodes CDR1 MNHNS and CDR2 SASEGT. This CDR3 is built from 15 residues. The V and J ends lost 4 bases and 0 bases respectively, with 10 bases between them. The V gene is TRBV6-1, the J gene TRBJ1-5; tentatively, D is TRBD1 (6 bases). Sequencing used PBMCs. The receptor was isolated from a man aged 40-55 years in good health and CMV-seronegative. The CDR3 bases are TGTGCCAGCAGTGGCACAGGGTTTAGCAATCAGCCCCAGCATTTT. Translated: CASSGTGFSNQPQHF.